The entry that follows covers one T cell receptor (beta chain) sequence. No cognate antigen has been identified for it. The sample holds no much larger clone one base away, and base qualities are not on file. The data stem from a study of blood T cell repertoires in COVID-19 (TCRdb year 2020). Regarding the research as a whole: Samples from collaborators originated in the United States, Italy and Spain and spanned both the acute and convalescent phases of COVID-19. Nearly every sample came with metadata listing a de-identified subject ID, COVID-19 status, age in years and sex. HLA class I and class II types, where available, came from metadata supplied by the sample provider rather than from assay-based typing. The dataset comprised deeply sampled blood TCRbeta repertoires from subjects exposed to, actively infected with, or recovered from COVID-19. The samples were drawn from the first 160 participants of the ongoing ImmuneRACE study and from 1,254 subjects provided by 6 global collaborators. The material from the prospective study consisted of cDNA or gDNA derived from T cells, B-cell-depleted T cells, or PBMCs. The repertoires were released in a freely available public database meant as a resource for research on the immune response to SARS-CoV-2. Paper-wide results and their limitations: How much clinical and demographic metadata was included differed by source and by participant, and the metadata was provided uncurated.

CDR1 is given as SGHKS and CDR2 as YYEKEE, both from the germline V gene (reference sequence). The cysteine opens and the phenylalanine closes a CDR3 of 14 amino acids. Of the read, only the CDR3 DNA is kept; its 42 bases are in frame from base 1. V lost 0 bases and J lost 2 bases; the stretch between them is 6 bases long. TCRbeta CDR3 regions were amplified from genomic DNA by means of the immunoSEQ Assay, a bias-controlled multiplex PCR. Per the original workflow: Nucleated cell counts per sample were estimated from amplification of reference gene primers within the assay. Sequence reads were collapsed and filtered to measure the absolute abundance of every unique TCRbeta CDR3 rearrangement. For each sample, productive Simpson clonality was calculated as the square root of Simpson's diversity index across productive rearrangements. TCRdb carries this immuneACCESS record with in-frame sequences only. Its versions omit some clonotypes, under half of them owing to an unresolved V gene in the studies checked, with the rest unexplained. That table furnishes V, J and clone size, whereas the DNA furnished D and trimming. This sample gives 110,000 or so clones in total; around 85% of them show up just once. In total, the top ten clones hold roughly 5% of the sample.

At one collaborating source in Seattle, patients were enrolled during active infection and were followed longitudinally through the course of disease. Whole blood was collected in K2EDTA tubes by collaborating institutions according to the institutions' own protocols. For TCRbeta analysis, collaborators shipped samples in one of three forms: frozen whole blood, isolated PBMCs, or DNA extracted from either of those sample types. This sequence uses TRBV5-5 and TRBJ1-3, with a tentative D gene TRBD1 over 5 matching bases. The clonotype originates from a woman aged 55-70 years with COVID-19, enrolled during active disease. The sequencing input was peripheral blood. The sequence in DNA is TGTGCCAGCAGCTTGGTAGGGGCTGGAAACACCATATATTTT. Protein translation: CASSLVGAGNTIYF.